Sequencing of this T cell receptor (beta chain) was carried out in a study of T cell changes during pregnancy in multiple sclerosis (dated by TCRdb to between 2017 and 2020). At the level of the whole study: In women with multiple sclerosis, the researchers looked at how the T cell repertoire shifted as pregnancy progressed.

A remark on this clone: The antigen it recognizes is unknown. Within one base of it there is no much larger clone, and no base qualities were kept.

Including the terminal cysteine and phenylalanine, the CDR3 comprises 14 residues. The CDR3 DNA has 42 bases and is translated from base 1. In the germline V gene, CDR1 corresponds to LGHNT and CDR2 to FRNRAP. The V and J ends are trimmed by 4 bases and 5 bases, leaving 14 bases between them. The library was made by the immunoSEQ multiplex PCR assay. As stored in TCRdb, this immuneACCESS dataset retains in-frame rearrangements with V and J assigned. A fraction of the clones does not appear; measured against another copy, unresolved V genes explain less than half of the discrepancy, and the remainder lacks a known reason. The sample records about 81,000 clones, approximately 94% of which are singletons. The top ten clones comprise 2.5% of the sample.

The TCR originated in a female donor with multiple sclerosis, enrolled in a pregnancy study. Rearrangement joined TRBV12-5 to TRBJ2-5; the D region possibly corresponds to TRBD2 (7 bases align). Material: peripheral blood, obtained in the third trimester of pregnancy. The CDR3 reads CASGWGGRVETQYF. The DNA sequence is as follows: TGTGCTAGTGGTTGGGGGGGCCGAGTGGAGACCCAGTACTTC.